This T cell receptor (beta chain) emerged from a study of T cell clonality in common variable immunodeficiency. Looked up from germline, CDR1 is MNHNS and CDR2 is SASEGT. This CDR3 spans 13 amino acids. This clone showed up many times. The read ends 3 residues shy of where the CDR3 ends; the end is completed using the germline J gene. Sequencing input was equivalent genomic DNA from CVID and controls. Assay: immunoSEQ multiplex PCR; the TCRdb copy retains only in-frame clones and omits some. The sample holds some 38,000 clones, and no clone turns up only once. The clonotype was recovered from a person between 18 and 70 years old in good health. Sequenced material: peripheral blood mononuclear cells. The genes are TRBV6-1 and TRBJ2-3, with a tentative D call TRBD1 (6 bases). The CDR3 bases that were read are TGTGCCAGCAGTGAATCAGGGGTCGAGACG. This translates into CASSESGVET. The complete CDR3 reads CASSESGVETQYF.